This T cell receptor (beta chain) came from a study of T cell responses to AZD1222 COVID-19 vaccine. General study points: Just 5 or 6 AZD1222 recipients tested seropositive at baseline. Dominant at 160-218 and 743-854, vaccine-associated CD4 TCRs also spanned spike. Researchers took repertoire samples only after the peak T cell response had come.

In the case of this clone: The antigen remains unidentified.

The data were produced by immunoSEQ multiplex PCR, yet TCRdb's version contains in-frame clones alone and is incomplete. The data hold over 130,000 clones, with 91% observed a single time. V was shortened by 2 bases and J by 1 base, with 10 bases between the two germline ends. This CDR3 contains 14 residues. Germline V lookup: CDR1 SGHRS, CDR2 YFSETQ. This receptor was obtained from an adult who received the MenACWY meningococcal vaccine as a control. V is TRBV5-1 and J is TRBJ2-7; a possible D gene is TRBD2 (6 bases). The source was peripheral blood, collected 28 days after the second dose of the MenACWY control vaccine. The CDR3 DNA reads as TGCGCCAGCAGCTTAACGGGAGAATCCTACGAGCAGTACTTC. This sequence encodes CASSLTGESYEQYF.